What follows are 31 T cell receptor beta chains derived from one specimen sequenced in a study of T-cell reconstitution after alpha-beta-depleted transplantation in children. Unique molecular identifiers were used in preparing the TCRbeta library. TCRdb processed the PCR reads anew with MiXCR; each CDR3 protein has one entry. The sample yields 150,000 to 200,000 distinct CDR3 sequences, 6% to 7% seen once. Sequences were derived from PBMCs from the stem cell graft donor, sampled from the stem cell graft. All receptors come from a human donor who donated a stem cell graft to a child with Wiskott-Aldrich syndrome.

The sample holds many counts of this clonotype. This sequence joins TRBV24-1 and TRBJ1-5; D gene unclear. The CDR3 sequence is 16 residues long. Germline V CDR1 and CDR2: KGHDR, SFDVKD. V lost 5 bases, J lost 2 bases, and 15 bases lay in between. The CDR3 protein is CATSGSDLEGNQPQHF. As DNA, the CDR3 is TGTGCCACCAGTGGCTCGGACCTGGAGGGCAATCAGCCCCAGCATTTT.

At least ten counts were recorded for this clonotype. The chain joins TRBV29-1 to TRBJ2-1; TRBD1 aligns across 7 bases. The CDR3 loop spans 12 amino acids. Germline V gene sequence: CDR1 SQVTM, CDR2 ANQGSEA. Losses at the gene ends were 7 bases for V and 6 bases for J; bases not matched to a gene: 6. The CDR3 DNA reads as TGCAGCGCCAAGACAGGGTCCAATGAGCAGTTCTTC. Its translation: CSAKTGSNEQFF.

The chain employs TRBV30 and TRBJ2-1; D is possibly TRBD1 (6 bases). The V end was cut by 4 bases, the J end by 3 bases, with 13 bases between. Germline V lookup: CDR1 GTSNPN, CDR2 SVGIG (reference sequence). There are 14 residues in the CDR3. The CDR3 sequence: CAWITGKIYNEQFF. The CDR3 bases are TGTGCCTGGATAACAGGGAAGATCTACAATGAGCAGTTCTTC. Combining the CDR3 with reference TRBV30 and TRBJ2-1 gives the whole variable domain SQTIHQWPATLVQPVGSPLSLECTVEGTSNPNLYWYRQAAGRGLQLLFYSVGIGQISSEVPQNLSASRPQDRQFILSSKKLLLSDSGFYLCAWITGKIYNEQFFGPGTRLTVL.

This clonotype was observed many times. The chain couples TRBV12-3 or TRBV12-4 to TRBJ1-5, with a possible D match to TRBD1 (6 bases). This CDR3 is 16 amino acids long. V was shortened by 7 bases and J by 0 bases, with 16 bases between the two germline ends. The CDR3 DNA is TGTGCCAGCAACAAAGCGGGGGCTCTTAGCAATCAGCCCCAGCATTTT. Translated: CASNKAGALSNQPQHF.

A note on this clonotype: A much larger clone differs from this one at a single base, so this may be a read error. The final CDR3 position lacks the conserved phenylalanine or tryptophan, pointing to a likely read error. This sequence joins TRBV5-1 and TRBJ2-7; D gene unclear. This CDR3 is 14 amino acids long. From germline, CDR1 is SGHRS and CDR2 YFSETQ. Trimming took 2 bases from V and 2 from J, leaving 11 bases between them. The CDR3 coding sequence is TGCGCCAGCAGCTTAAAGTCAACCACCTACGAGCAGTACATC. It codes for CASSLKSTTYEQYI.

The table lists this clonotype with many counts. The chain carries TRBV19 and TRBJ2-3; 7 bases map to TRBD1. Germline CDR1 reads LNHDA; CDR2 reads SQIVND (reference sequence). V lost 0 bases and J lost 3; bases outside the gene matches: 3. The CDR3 has 15 amino acids. CDR3 nucleotide sequence: TGTGCCAGTAGTATAGACACAGGGGCGACAGATACGCAGTATTTT. This translates into CASSIDTGATDTQYF.

The table lists this clonotype with many counts. The chain uses TRBV15 and TRBJ2-7; D might be TRBD1 or TRBD2, each matching 6 bases. V was shortened by 0 bases and J by 6 bases, with 15 bases between the two germline ends. From germline, CDR1 is LNHNV and CDR2 YYDKDF (reference sequence). CDR3 length: 15 residues. The CDR3 DNA sequence: TGTGCCACCAGCAGAGATCGTGTCAGGGGAGGCGAGCAGTACTTC. Protein product: CATSRDRVRGGEQYF. The whole variable domain, filled in from reference TRBV15 and TRBJ2-7, reads DAMVIQNPRYQVTQFGKPVTLSCSQTLNHNVMYWYQQKSSQAPKLLFHYYDKDFNNEADTPDNFQSRRPNTSFCFLDIRSPGLGDTAMYLCATSRDRVRGGEQYFGPGTRLTVT.

This clonotype was seen at least ten times. V usage is TRBV4-2 and J usage is TRBJ2-1; 8 nucleotides line up with TRBD1. The junction had 4 bases not matched to a gene; V was cut back by 1 base and J by 2 bases. The CDR3 is 16 amino acids. In germline, CDR1 is LGHNA, CDR2 YNFKEQ. The CDR3 loop is CASSQAGQGTYNEQFF. In DNA, the CDR3 is TGTGCCAGCAGCCAAGCTGGACAGGGTACCTACAATGAGCAGTTCTTC.

This clonotype came up many times. The genes are TRBV5-1 and TRBJ2-2, with TRBD2 matching 14 bases. CDR1 is SGHRS, CDR2 YFSETQ, per germline. CDR3 size: 19 residues. The trim removed 4 bases at V and 4 bases at J, leaving 12 bases unmatched. CDR3 nucleotides: TGCGCCAGCAGCAGGACAGAGGGACTAGCGGGGGCCAGCACCGGGGAGCTGTTTTTT. It translates to CASSRTEGLAGASTGELFF.

This clonotype occurred many times. This sequence joins TRBV12-3 or TRBV12-4 and TRBJ2-7; D gene ambiguous. V was cut by 5 bases and J by 0 bases, with 11 bases left in between. The CDR3 extends over 14 amino acids. CDR3 in amino acids: CASSQDRTSYEQYF. The DNA of the CDR3 is TGTGCCAGCAGTCAGGACCGTACCTCCTACGAGCAGTACTTC.

This clonotype was counted many times. V usage is TRBV6-1 and J usage is TRBJ1-6; D is possibly TRBD1 (6 bases). The germline V gene encodes CDR1 MNHNS and CDR2 SASEGT. This CDR3 region has 15 residues. Deletions cut 3 bases from V and 7 bases from J, with 13 bases between. The CDR3 bases are TGTGCCAGCAGTGATAGGCACAGGGTGAATTCACCCCTCCACTTT. Translating gives CASSDRHRVNSPLHF.

In this sample, this clonotype turned up a few times. This sequence joins TRBV27 and TRBJ1-6, with TRBD1 matching 11 bases. This CDR3 region has 17 residues. With 2 bases clipped from V and 11 bases from J, the junction kept 11 bases outside the gene matches. Germline-derived CDR1 and CDR2 are MNHEY and SMNVEV (reference sequence). The CDR3 DNA reads TGTGCCAGCAGTTTAACGATGGTAGGGACAGGGGGTCCACCCCTCCACTTT. Its translation is CASSLTMVGTGGPPLHF.

This clonotype showed up many times. This chain links TRBV29-1 with TRBJ1-2; the D gene is possibly TRBD1 (6 bases). Germline assignment: CDR1 SQVTM and CDR2 ANQGSEA. There are 17 residues in the CDR3. V was clipped by 6 bases and J by 0 bases, with 23 bases between them. The CDR3 here is CSVPPQPGTTTNYGYTF. Written as DNA, the CDR3 is TGCAGCGTCCCTCCGCAACCCGGGACAACGACTAACTATGGCTACACCTTC.

Many counts were recorded for this clonotype. The chain employs TRBV24-1 and TRBJ1-2, with TRBD1 identical over 10 bases. CDR3 length equals 14 residues. The germline CDR1 and CDR2 sequences are KGHDR and SFDVKD. With 1 base clipped from V and 6 bases from J, the junction kept 1 base outside the gene matches. The CDR3, as DNA: TGTGCCACCAGTGATTTAGGGACAGGGGATGGCTACACCTTC. This codes for CATSDLGTGDGYTF.

At least ten counts were recorded for this clonotype. V gene TRBV7-9 combines with J gene TRBJ1-1, with TRBD1 identical over 9 bases. The ends lost 5 bases at V and 4 bases at J; junction bases unmatched: 11. Germline loops: CDR1 SEHNR, CDR2 FQNEAQ (reference sequence). The CDR3 totals 16 residues. The CDR3 is CASSRVQGAGVTEAFF. Written as DNA, the CDR3 is TGTGCCAGCAGCCGGGTACAGGGGGCAGGGGTCACTGAAGCTTTCTTT.

In DNA, the CDR3 is TGCGCCAGCAGCTTGTGGCATTCGAACACCGGGGAGCTGTTTTTT. It encodes CASSLWHSNTGELFF. The chain employs TRBV5-1 and TRBJ2-2; D not certain. CDR3 length: 15 residues. V lost 1 base, J lost 0 bases, and 7 bases lay in between. Per germline, CDR1 SGHRS and CDR2 YFSETQ. Using reference TRBV5-1 and TRBJ2-2 for the parts outside the CDR3, the full variable domain is KAGVTQTPRYLIKTRGQQVTLSCSPISGHRSVSWYQQTPGQGLQFLFEYFSETQRNKGNFPGRFSGRQFSNSRSEMNVSTLELGDSALYLCASSLWHSNTGELFFGEGSRLTVL.

This clonotype was picked up many times. The chain combines TRBV12-3 or TRBV12-4 with TRBJ2-1; a possible D gene is TRBD2 (5 bases). This CDR3 comprises 12 residues. Trimming removed 1 base from V and 14 bases from J, with 12 bases in between. The CDR3 spells CASSLEGAAEFF. The CDR3 nucleotides are TGTGCCAGCAGTTTAGAGGGAGCTGCGGAGTTCTTC.

The sample holds many counts of this clonotype. The chain couples TRBV20-1 to TRBJ1-4, with unresolved D. The CDR3 totals 12 residues. The germline gives CDR1 DFQATT, CDR2 SNEGSKA (reference sequence). V lost 0 bases to trimming and J lost 7 bases, with 6 bases between them. CDR3 sequence reads: CSARDQVEKLFF. The CDR3 DNA is TGCAGTGCTAGAGATCAGGTTGAAAAACTGTTTTTT.

The table lists this clonotype with many counts. The V and J genes are TRBV6-1 and TRBJ2-3; maybe TRBD2 (5 bases). CDR1 is MNHNS and CDR2 is SASEGT in the germline V gene. Trimming took off 8 bases at V and 6 bases at J, with 12 bases between the two ends. The CDR3 spans 12 residues. In nucleotides, the CDR3 is TGTGCCAGCGTCGGGGTTCTGGATACGCAGTATTTT. Amino acid sequence: CASVGVLDTQYF.

The sample holds many counts of this clonotype. The chain is built from TRBV5-6 and TRBJ1-5, with D perhaps matching TRBD1 (6 bases). CDR1 and CDR2 from the germline V gene are SGHDT and YYEEEE. V shed 1 base and J shed 4 bases, with 21 bases lying between them. The CDR3 totals 18 residues. CDR3 sequence (DNA): TGTGCCAGCAGCTTGTCTGGGGGCCTCAAAGAATTTAATCAGCCCCAGCATTTT. Translated, it gives CASSLSGGLKEFNQPQHF. Full variable domain (remainder filled in from reference TRBV5-6 and TRBJ1-5): DAGVTQSPTHLIKTRGQQVTLRCSPKSGHDTVSWYQQALGQGPQFIFQYYEEEERQRGNFPDRFSGHQFPNYSSELNVNALLLGDSALYLCASSLSGGLKEFNQPQHFGDGTRLSIL.

This clonotype was found many times. This chain links TRBV27 with TRBJ2-3; 12 positions match TRBD2. Germline loops: CDR1 MNHEY, CDR2 SMNVEV (reference sequence). CDR3 size: 15 residues. The J segment lost 2 bases and the V segment lost 5 bases, leaving 2 bases of the junction unmatched. The CDR3 nucleotides read TGTGCCAGCAGTCGGACTAGCGGGAACACAGATACGCAGTATTTT. Protein sequence: CASSRTSGNTDTQYF.

The table lists this clonotype with many counts. This sequence joins TRBV20-1 and TRBJ2-7, with D perhaps TRBD1 (5 bases). V was trimmed by 5 bases and J by 2 bases, leaving 10 bases between them. CDR1 is DFQATT and CDR2 is SNEGSKA in the germline V gene (reference sequence). This CDR3 has 12 amino acids. DNA of the CDR3: TGCAGTGCTGACGACAGAGCCTACGAGCAGTACTTC. Translation: CSADDRAYEQYF.

V and J are TRBV12-3 or TRBV12-4 and TRBJ2-4, with TRBD2 matching over 15 bases. The CDR3 runs to 19 residues. The V segment lost 5 bases and the J segment 0 bases; nucleotides outside the gene matches: 8. CDR3 protein: CASSTGLAGGKLAKNIQYF. The CDR3 coding sequence is TGTGCCAGCAGTACCGGACTAGCGGGAGGGAAACTAGCCAAAAACATTCAGTACTTC.

This clonotype was counted many times. The chain carries TRBV20-1 and TRBJ1-1; TRBD1 is a possible D gene (6 bases). The V end lost 0 bases, the J end lost 5 bases, and 19 bases lay between the germline ends. Germline V gene sequence: CDR1 DFQATT, CDR2 SNEGSKA (reference sequence). The CDR3 consists of 16 residues. The CDR3 DNA reads as TGCAGTGCTAGAGATCAGGGCAGGGGAGGGAGAACTGAAGCTTTCTTT. It translates to CSARDQGRGGRTEAFF.

By share, this clonotype counts as medium-sized (0.01 to 0.1%). This chain joins TRBV27 and TRBJ2-3; D ambiguous. CDR3 length equals 11 residues. With 6 bases removed from V and 0 bases from J, the gap between germline ends came to 1 base. CDR1 is MNHEY and CDR2 is SMNVEV in the germline V gene (reference sequence). CDR3 protein: CASRSTDTQYF. The CDR3 nucleotides are TGTGCCAGCAGAAGCACAGATACGCAGTATTTT.

In this sample, this clonotype turned up many times. The chain combines TRBV29-1 with TRBJ2-5; possibly TRBD2 for D (6 bases). CDR3 length: 12 residues. Germline V gene data show CDR1 as SQVTM and CDR2 as ANQGSEA. V was cut by 6 bases and J by 4 bases, with 12 bases left in between. The CDR3 sequence is CSVGGSGETQYF. CDR3 nucleotides: TGCAGCGTCGGGGGTAGCGGAGAGACCCAGTACTTC.

The sample holds many counts of this clonotype. This sequence joins TRBV24-1 and TRBJ2-1; D not certain. V dropped 5 bases and J dropped 8 bases, with 18 bases sitting between them. The germline V gene encodes CDR1 KGHDR and CDR2 SFDVKD. The CDR3 consists of 15 residues. The CDR3 nucleotides are TGTGCCACCAGTGGCTGGGCGCCGCTCGAGGATGAGCAGTTCTTC. Translating gives CATSGWAPLEDEQFF.

This chain links TRBV7-9 with TRBJ1-1; the D is unclear. The germline V and J ends were trimmed by 6 bases and 5 bases, with 13 bases remaining between them. Germline CDR1 reads SEHNR; CDR2 reads FQNEAQ (reference sequence). This CDR3 is 13 amino acids long. The CDR3 reads CASRVGLTTEAFF. The CDR3 nucleotides read TGTGCCAGCAGAGTAGGGCTAACGACTGAAGCTTTCTTT.

The chain has TRBV5-1 and TRBJ2-7; D possibly corresponds to TRBD1 (5 bases). With 0 bases removed from V and 2 bases from J, the gap between germline ends came to 9 bases. CDR3 size: 14 residues. The germline V gene has CDR1 SGHRS and CDR2 YFSETQ. CDR3 bases: TGCGCCAGCAGCTTGGCTGGGGCTACCTACGAGCAGTACTTC. Translating it yields CASSLAGATYEQYF.

A word on this clonotype: This could be a read error, since a much larger clone is one nucleotide away. The chain has TRBV15 and TRBJ2-3; D gene unclear. Germline values: CDR1 LNHNV, CDR2 YYDKDF (reference sequence). The CDR3 is made up of 13 amino acids. Trimming removed 3 bases from V and 2 bases from J, with 6 bases in between. The CDR3 loop reads CATSRAITDTQYF. CDR3 in DNA: TGTGCCACCAGCAGGGCTATCACAGATACGCAGTATTTT.

In this sample, this clonotype turned up many times. This chain links TRBV12-3 or TRBV12-4 with TRBJ1-2; 12 nucleotides align to TRBD1. V lost 6 bases, J lost 8 bases, and 13 bases stayed unmatched. CDR3 length equals 16 residues. As DNA, the CDR3 is TGTGCCAGCAGGCCGGGACAGGGGGCCGCCCAGGGAGGCTACACCTTC. Protein sequence: CASRPGQGAAQGGYTF.